This TCR beta chain was observed in a study of T cell responses to AZD1222 COVID-19 vaccine. Profiled with immunoSEQ multiplex PCR; TCRdb holds only in-frame clones, not every one. The sample includes about 120,000 clones, about 86% seen only once; the top ten take around 17%. General study findings and limits: Repertoire sampling was restricted to post-peak T cell response timepoints. Unmutated regions of variants are reportedly targeted by nearly half of spike-specific TCRs.

Turning to this clone: Its target is not known.

Doses given second, at about 4 or about 12 weeks, were pooled. Looked up from germline, CDR1 is SGDLS and CDR2 is YYNGEE. V was shortened by 0 bases and J by 0 bases, with 10 bases between the two germline ends. This CDR3 is built from 16 residues. J is TRBJ1-3 and V is TRBV9; D unclear. This clonotype was sampled from an adult who received the AZD1222 COVID-19 vaccine. Sequencing used peripheral blood, obtained 28 days after the second AZD1222 dose. The CDR3 here is CASSVGAKLSGNTIYF. DNA of the CDR3: TGTGCCAGCAGCGTAGGGGCCAAGCTCTCTGGAAACACCATATATTTT.